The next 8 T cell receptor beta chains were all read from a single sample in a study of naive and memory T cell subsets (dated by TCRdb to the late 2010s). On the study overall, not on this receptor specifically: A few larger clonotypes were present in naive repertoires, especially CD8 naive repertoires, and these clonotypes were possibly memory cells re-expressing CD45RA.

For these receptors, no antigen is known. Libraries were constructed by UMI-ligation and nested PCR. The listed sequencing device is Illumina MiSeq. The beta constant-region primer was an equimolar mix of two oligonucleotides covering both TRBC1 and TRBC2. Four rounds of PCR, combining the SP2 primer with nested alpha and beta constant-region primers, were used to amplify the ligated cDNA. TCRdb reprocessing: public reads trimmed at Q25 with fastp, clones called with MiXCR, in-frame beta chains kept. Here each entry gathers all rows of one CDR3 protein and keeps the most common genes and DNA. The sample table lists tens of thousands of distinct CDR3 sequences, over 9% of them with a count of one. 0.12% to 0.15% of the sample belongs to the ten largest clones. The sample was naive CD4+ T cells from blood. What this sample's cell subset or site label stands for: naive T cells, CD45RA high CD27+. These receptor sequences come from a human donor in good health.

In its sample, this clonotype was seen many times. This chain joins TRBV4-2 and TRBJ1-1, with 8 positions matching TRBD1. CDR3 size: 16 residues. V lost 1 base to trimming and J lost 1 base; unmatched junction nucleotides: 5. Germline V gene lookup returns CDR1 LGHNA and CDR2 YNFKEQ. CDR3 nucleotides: TGTGCCAGCAGCCAAGTTCCAGGGGGCAAGAACACTGAAGCTTTCTTT. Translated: CASSQVPGGKNTEAFF.

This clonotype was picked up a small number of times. DNA of the CDR3: TGTGCCAGCTCACGGGGACAGGGAACGGAGACCCAGTACTTC. This encodes CASSRGQGTETQYF. V and J are TRBV18 and TRBJ2-5, with TRBD1 identical over 9 bases. Germline CDR1 is KGHSH and CDR2 is LQKENI. CDR3 length: 14 amino acids. Trimming cost V 4 bases and J 5 bases; bases outside gene matches: 5. Full variable domain (missing parts from reference TRBV18 and TRBJ2-5): NAGVMQNPRHLVRRRGQEARLRCSPMKGHSHVYWYRQLPEEGLKFMVYLQKENIIDESGMPKERFSAEFPKEGPSILRIQQVVRGDSAAYFCASSRGQGTETQYFGPGTRLLVL.

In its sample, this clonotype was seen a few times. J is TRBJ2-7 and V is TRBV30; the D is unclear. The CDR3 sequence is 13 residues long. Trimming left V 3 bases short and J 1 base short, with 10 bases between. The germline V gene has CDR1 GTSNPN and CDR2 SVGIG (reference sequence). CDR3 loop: CAWRLSSSYEQYF. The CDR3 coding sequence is TGTGCCTGGAGGTTGTCAAGTTCCTACGAGCAGTACTTC.

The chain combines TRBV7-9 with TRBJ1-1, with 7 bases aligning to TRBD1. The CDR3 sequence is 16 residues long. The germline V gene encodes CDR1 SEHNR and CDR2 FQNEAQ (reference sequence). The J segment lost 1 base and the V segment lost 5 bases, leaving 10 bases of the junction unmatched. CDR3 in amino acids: CASSPNRGGGNTEAFF. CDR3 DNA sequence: TGTGCCAGCAGCCCCAACAGGGGAGGAGGGAACACTGAAGCTTTCTTT.

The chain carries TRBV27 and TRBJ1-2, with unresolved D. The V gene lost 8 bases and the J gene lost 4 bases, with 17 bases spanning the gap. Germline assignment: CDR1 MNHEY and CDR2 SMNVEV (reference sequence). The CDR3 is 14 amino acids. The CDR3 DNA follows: TGTGCCAGCTCTTCCCGGGCAGCCTCCTATGGCTACACCTTC. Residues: CASSSRAASYGYTF.

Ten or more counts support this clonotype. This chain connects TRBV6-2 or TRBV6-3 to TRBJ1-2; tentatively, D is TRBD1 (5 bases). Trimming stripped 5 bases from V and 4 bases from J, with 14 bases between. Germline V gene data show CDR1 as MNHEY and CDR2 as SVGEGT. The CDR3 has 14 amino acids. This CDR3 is CASSQPVGTYGYTF. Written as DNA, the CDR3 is TGTGCCAGCAGTCAGCCCGTGGGGACCTATGGCTACACCTTC.

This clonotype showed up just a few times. In nucleotides, the CDR3 is TGTGCCACCAGCAGAGGGGGGGTCCCGGAGGACAATCAGCCCCAGCATTTT. This gives the protein CATSRGGVPEDNQPQHF. V is TRBV15 and J is TRBJ1-5, with D possibly TRBD1 on 5 matching bases. CDR1 is LNHNV and CDR2 is YYDKDF in the germline V gene (reference sequence). The CDR3 runs 17 residues. Trimming took off 1 base at V and 3 bases at J, with 16 bases between the two ends.

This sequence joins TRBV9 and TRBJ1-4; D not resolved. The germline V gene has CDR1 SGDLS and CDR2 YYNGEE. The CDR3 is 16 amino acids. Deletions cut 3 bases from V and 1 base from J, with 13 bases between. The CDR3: CASSGGGEQTNEKLFF. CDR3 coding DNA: TGTGCCAGCAGCGGAGGCGGGGAGCAAACTAATGAAAAACTGTTTTTT.